These 15 T cell receptor beta chains came from one sample sequenced in a study of blood T cell repertoires in COVID-19. TCRdb's copy holds only in-frame clones and misses some; the assay was immunoSEQ multiplex PCR. Here the sample spans a few hundred thousand clones, 85% to 90% being singletons. Specimen: peripheral blood. Receptors originate from a woman aged 45-59 years with COVID-19, enrolled during active disease.

The chain employs TRBV11-2 and TRBJ1-5, with 7 bases that match TRBD1. Germline V gene data show CDR1 as SGHAT and CDR2 as FQNNGV. The CDR3 contains 15 residues. The J segment lost 6 bases and the V segment lost 0 bases, leaving 5 bases of the junction unmatched. DNA for the CDR3: TGTGCCAGCAGCTTAGATGGGGGGACAGTTCAGCCCCAGCATTTT. Its protein product is CASSLDGGTVQPQHF.

The rearrangement links TRBV7-8 to TRBJ2-3, with D uncertain. This CDR3 region has 15 residues. The V and J ends lost 1 base and 0 bases respectively, with 8 bases between them. CDR1 is SGHVS, CDR2 FQNEAQ, per germline. In DNA, the CDR3 is TGTGCCAGCAGCTTAGTGCGGTCCAGCACAGATACGCAGTATTTT. Residues: CASSLVRSSTDTQYF. Full variable domain (missing parts from reference TRBV7-8 and TRBJ2-3): GAGVSQSPRYKVAKRGQDVALRCDPISGHVSLFWYQQALGQGPEFLTYFQNEAQLDKSGLPSDRFFAERPEGSVSTLKIQRTQQEDSAVYLCASSLVRSSTDTQYFGPGTRLTVL.

The chain carries TRBV9 and TRBJ1-6, with a weak D call TRBD1 (6 bases). Per the germline V gene, CDR1 is SGDLS and CDR2 is YYNGEE. Trimming removed 3 bases at V and 8 bases at J, with 6 bases between. The CDR3 has 12 amino acids. The CDR3 DNA reads as TGTGCCAGCAGCGCAGGGGATTCACCCCTCCACTTT. Amino acids: CASSAGDSPLHF.

The chain has TRBV19 and TRBJ1-1; D remains ambiguous. CDR1 and CDR2 from the germline V gene are LNHDA and SQIVND (reference sequence). V dropped 5 bases and J dropped 5 bases, with 6 bases sitting between them. The CDR3 has 11 amino acids. The DNA for the CDR3 is TGTGCCAGTAGTGAACGGACTGAAGCTTTCTTT. Protein: CASSERTEAFF.

The genes are TRBV14 and TRBJ2-3; 13 bases are shared with TRBD2. This CDR3 is 16 amino acids long. Germline assignment: CDR1 SGHDN and CDR2 FVKESK. The V and J ends lost 4 bases and 2 bases, in that order; junction bases with no gene match: 3. CDR3 sequence (DNA): TGTGCCAGCAGCCTCGGGACTAGCGGGATCACAGATACGCAGTATTTT. Protein product: CASSLGTSGITDTQYF.

This clone was picked up a small number of times. The chain has TRBV12-2 and TRBJ1-2. TRBV12-2 represents a pseudogene. This CDR3 comprises 11 residues. CDR3 amino acids: CASRSLPGYTF. The CDR3, as DNA: TGTGCAAGTCGCTCCCTCCCGGGCTACACCTTC.

This clone was counted between two and nine times. The chain employs TRBV10-3 and TRBJ1-2; 11 bases fit TRBD1. Germline trimming cut 6 bases from V and 4 bases from J; bases unmatched to any gene: 4. This CDR3 spans 14 amino acids. Germline values: CDR1 ENHRY, CDR2 SYGVKD. As DNA, the CDR3 is TGTGCCATCAGCGGGACAGGGGGTAGCTATGGCTACACCTTC. Translation: CAISGTGGSYGYTF.

The chain carries TRBV11-3 and TRBJ2-7; 10 nucleotides match TRBD2. CDR3 length: 14 amino acids. Germline CDR1 SGHNT, CDR2 YENEEA. V lost 1 base to trimming and J lost 6 bases; unmatched junction nucleotides: 3. The CDR3 DNA sequence: TGTGCCAGCAGCTTAGTAGCTAGCGGGAGCGAGCAGTACTTC. It specifies CASSLVASGSEQYF.

This clone was found once. The chain's CDR3 is CASSVGQLQETQYF. The CDR3 nucleotides are TGTGCCAGCAGCGTGGGACAGCTCCAAGAGACCCAGTACTTC. The chain recombines TRBV7-9 with TRBJ2-5, with 7 bases matching TRBD1. Per the germline V gene, CDR1 is SEHNR and CDR2 is FQNEAQ (reference sequence). The CDR3 spans 14 residues. V lost 5 bases, J lost 1 base, and 4 bases stayed unmatched. The variable domain in full, with the rest retrieved from reference TRBV7-9 and TRBJ2-5, is DTGVSQNPRHKITKRGQNVTFRCDPISEHNRLYWYRQTLGQGPEFLTYFQNEAQLEKSRLLSDRFSAERPKGSFSTLEIQRTEQGDSAMYLCASSVGQLQETQYFGPGTRLLVL.

The V gene is TRBV14, the J gene TRBJ2-1, with TRBD1 as a possible D gene (7 bases). CDR1 and CDR2 (germline): SGHDN, FVKESK. V gave up 4 bases and J gave up 6 bases, with 13 bases separating them. CDR3 length equals 14 residues. The CDR3: CASSPYRGGNEQFF. CDR3 nucleotides: TGTGCCAGCAGCCCATACAGGGGAGGCAATGAGCAGTTCTTC.

The chain recombines TRBV5-1 with TRBJ1-1; TRBD1 aligns across 7 bases. The CDR3 extends over 13 amino acids. V gave up 0 bases and J gave up 6 bases; unmatched junction bases: 2. CDR1 and CDR2 from the germline V gene are SGHRS and YFSETQ. CDR3 sequence: CASSLVGGSEAFF. The CDR3 DNA reads as TGCGCCAGCAGCTTGGTAGGGGGCTCTGAAGCTTTCTTT. The full variable domain, rest sourced from reference TRBV5-1 and TRBJ1-1, is KAGVTQTPRYLIKTRGQQVTLSCSPISGHRSVSWYQQTPGQGLQFLFEYFSETQRNKGNFPGRFSGRQFSNSRSEMNVSTLELGDSALYLCASSLVGGSEAFFGQGTRLTVV.

Only one count was recorded for this clone. This CDR3 reads CASSWLTGQQETQYF. CDR3 coding DNA: TGTGCCAGCAGCTGGCTGACCGGACAGCAAGAGACCCAGTACTTC. V usage is TRBV11-3 and J usage is TRBJ2-5; tentative D call: TRBD1 (6 bases). The CDR3 extends over 15 amino acids. Deletions cut 4 bases from V and 2 bases from J, with 14 bases between. Germline-derived CDR1 and CDR2 are SGHNT and YENEEA.

V gene TRBV21-1 combines with J gene TRBJ1-1. TRBV21-1 is a pseudogene. This CDR3 region has 13 residues. CDR3 region: CASSKTVNTEAFF. In DNA, the CDR3 is TGTGCCAGCAGCAAGACTGTGAACACTGAAGCTTTCTTT.

This chain links TRBV5-6 with TRBJ1-1, with D perhaps TRBD1 (5 bases). The V and J ends lost 0 bases and 3 bases respectively, with 9 bases between them. Germline values: CDR1 SGHDT, CDR2 YYEEEE. The CDR3 is made up of 14 amino acids. This CDR3 is CASSLDGRDTEAFF. The CDR3 bases are TGTGCCAGCAGCTTGGATGGCAGGGACACTGAAGCTTTCTTT.

This clone was recorded once. The V and J genes are TRBV9 and TRBJ2-7; 9 nucleotides line up with TRBD1. Germline trimming cut 4 bases from V and 6 bases from J; bases unmatched to any gene: 14. The CDR3 has 16 residues. Germline CDR1 reads SGDLS; CDR2 reads YYNGEE. The CDR3 loop reads CASSPQRGQGLGEQYF. The CDR3 bases are TGTGCCAGCAGCCCACAGAGGGGACAGGGCTTAGGCGAGCAGTACTTC.